Given below is one T cell receptor (beta chain) in context. The record originates from a study of technical replicates of blood from several donors. The CDR3 extends over 17 amino acids. The J segment lost 7 bases and the V segment lost 0 bases, leaving 11 bases of the junction unmatched. CDR1 and CDR2 from the germline V gene are SGDLS and YYNGEE. TCRdb's copy holds only in-frame clones and misses some; the assay was immunoSEQ multiplex PCR. The sample has 75,000 or so clones, 85% to 95% seen once. This rearrangement joins TRBV9 to TRBJ2-1, with TRBD2 matching 9 bases. The TCR was taken from a human donor in good health. Sequencing was done on a sample of T cells isolated from PBMCs. The CDR3 DNA is TGTGCCAGCAGCGTAGCGGGGGCGGGAGGGCTGGGGAATGAGCAGTTCTTC. Translated: CASSVAGAGGLGNEQFF.